This T cell receptor (beta chain) derives from a study of shared clonotypes between healthy human individuals. Original processing notes: Sequence data from immunoSEQ were junction-only and lacked quality scores; consequently, filtering differed. The protocol was immunoSEQ multiplex PCR, while the TCRdb copy is restricted to in-frame clones and leaves out a portion. V, J and clone size are those of that table, while D and trimming were read from the DNA. The sample records approximately 1,000,000 clones, 70% to 80% being singletons. Study-wide results and limits: Only a few donors were included, so the genetic and exposure-history diversity represented was limited.

Germline CDR1 LNHDA, CDR2 SQIVND (reference sequence). This CDR3 comprises 15 residues. V was clipped by 2 bases and J by 9 bases, with 19 bases between them. About this clone itself: What it recognizes is unknown.

This chain joins TRBV19 and TRBJ1-1; no definite D call. The sequencing sample was made of memory CD4+ T cells from PBMCs. This sample's subset: CD45RA-negative fraction. This TCR was recovered from a man aged 18 to 29 in good health. Some clones in this sample may be carry-over from other donors' samples. DNA of the CDR3: TGTGCCAGTAGTATATCTACCTTTCAGACCGAGCAAGCTTTCTTT. It codes for CASSISTFQTEQAFF.